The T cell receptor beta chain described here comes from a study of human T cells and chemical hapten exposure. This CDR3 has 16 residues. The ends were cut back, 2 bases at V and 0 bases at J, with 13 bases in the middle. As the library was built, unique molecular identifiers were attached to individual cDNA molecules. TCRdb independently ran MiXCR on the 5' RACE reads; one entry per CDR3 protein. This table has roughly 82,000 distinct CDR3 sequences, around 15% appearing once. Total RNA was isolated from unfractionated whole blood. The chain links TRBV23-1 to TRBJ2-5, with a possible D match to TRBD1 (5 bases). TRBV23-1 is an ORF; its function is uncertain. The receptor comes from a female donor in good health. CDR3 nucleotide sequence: TGCGCCAGCAGTCAAGGGTCAGGGTCGTACCAAGAGACCCAGTACTTC. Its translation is CASSQGSGSYQETQYF.